The 10 T cell receptor beta chains below were found in one sample sequenced in a study of blood T cell repertoires in COVID-19 (dated by TCRdb to the early 2020s). Preparation of the library involved the immunoSEQ multiplex PCR assay. The table was pulled from immuneACCESS by TCRdb, which kept in-frame rearrangements only. Such tables lose some clones; where checked, under half of the loss comes from unresolved V genes, and the rest has no known cause. The sample table holds under 150,000 clones, of which roughly 79% were seen once. The ten largest account for 8.4% of the sample. Sequencing was performed on peripheral blood. The receptor source for this set is a woman in her fifties or sixties with active or convalescent COVID-19.

V and J are TRBV5-1 and TRBJ1-4, with unresolved D. Germline assignment: CDR1 SGHRS and CDR2 YFSETQ. The CDR3 totals 16 residues. Trimming shortened V by 4 bases and J by 0 bases, and 13 bases separated the two germline ends. CDR3 coding DNA: TGCGCCAGCAGCCTACAGCCTACCGCAACTAATGAAAAACTGTTTTTT. Its translation: CASSLQPTATNEKLFF.

The rearrangement joins TRBV6-5 to TRBJ2-7; 10 bases line up with TRBD2. The ends lost 2 bases at V and 3 bases at J; junction bases unmatched: 4. This CDR3 contains 15 residues. Germline V gives CDR1 MNHEY, CDR2 SVGAGI. The CDR3 DNA follows: TGTGCCAGCAGTTACGCTAGCGGGAGTATCTACGAGCAGTACTTC. Its protein product is CASSYASGSIYEQYF.

The chain carries TRBV9 and TRBJ1-5; possibly TRBD1 for D (6 bases). This CDR3 comprises 15 residues. Germline assignment: CDR1 SGDLS and CDR2 YYNGEE. V was cut by 4 bases and J by 1 base, with 12 bases left in between. The CDR3: CASSPTGSSNQPQHF. In DNA form, the CDR3 reads TGTGCCAGCAGCCCGACAGGTTCGAGCAATCAGCCCCAGCATTTT.

The V and J genes are TRBV9 and TRBJ2-1, with a weak D call TRBD2 (6 bases). The V and J ends lost 0 bases and 6 bases respectively, with 10 bases between them. Looked up from germline, CDR1 is SGDLS and CDR2 is YYNGEE. The CDR3 runs to 14 residues. CDR3 coding DNA: TGTGCCAGCAGCGTAGGCGGGGTCCGCAATGAGCAGTTCTTC. Amino acids: CASSVGGVRNEQFF.

This clone appeared once. The gene calls are TRBV19 and TRBJ2-7, with 7 positions matching TRBD1. The CDR3 contains 15 residues. The V segment lost 3 bases and the J segment 3 bases; nucleotides outside the gene matches: 8. CDR1 is LNHDA, CDR2 SQIVND, per germline (reference sequence). The DNA for the CDR3 is TGTGCCAGTAGTATTAAGACAGGGAGCCTCTACGAGCAGTACTTC. Its translation: CASSIKTGSLYEQYF.

The V gene is TRBV28, the J gene TRBJ2-1; the D gene is possibly TRBD2 (6 bases). Trimming removed 4 bases from V and 4 bases from J, with 8 bases in between. The CDR3 consists of 13 residues. The germline V gene encodes CDR1 MDHEN and CDR2 SYDVKM. In nucleotides, the CDR3 is TGTGCCAGCAGTTCTAGCGAATACAATGAGCAGTTCTTC. Residues: CASSSSEYNEQFF.

This clone was seen a single time. V gene TRBV3-1 (or the pseudogene TRBV3-2) combines with J gene TRBJ2-3, with D possibly being TRBD2 (5 bases). The CDR3 is made up of 17 amino acids. The V end lost 1 base, the J end lost 1 base, and 15 bases lay between the germline ends. The V gene's germline CDR1 is LGHDT and CDR2 YNNKEL (reference sequence). The CDR3 DNA sequence: TGTGCCAGCAGCCAAGTGGCCCCGGGGTCTGGCACAGATACGCAGTATTTT. Translating it yields CASSQVAPGSGTDTQYF.

The genes are TRBV3-1 (or the pseudogene TRBV3-2) and TRBJ1-6, with 7 bases matching TRBD1. The CDR3 is 15 residues long. V was clipped by 1 base and J by 5 bases; unmatched bases: 2. From germline, CDR1 is LGHDT and CDR2 YNNKEL (reference sequence). The CDR3 nucleotides read TGTGCCAGCAGCCAAGCCCAGGGGGATAATTCACCCCTCCACTTT. Translation gives CASSQAQGDNSPLHF.

The V call is TRBV3-1 (or the pseudogene TRBV3-2), the J call TRBJ1-5; D ambiguous. Per germline, CDR1 LGHDT and CDR2 YNNKEL (reference sequence). This CDR3 region has 14 residues. Trimming removed 1 base from V and 3 bases from J, with 7 bases in between. The CDR3 protein is CASSQATFNQPQHF. In DNA, the CDR3 is TGTGCCAGCAGCCAAGCAACATTCAATCAGCCCCAGCATTTT.

The chain is built from TRBV5-1 and TRBJ2-7; D not resolved. CDR1 and CDR2 from the germline V gene are SGHRS and YFSETQ. The CDR3 consists of 13 residues. V was shortened by 4 bases and J by 3 bases, with 11 bases between the two germline ends. The CDR3 DNA is TGCGCCAGCAGCGAGAGAACCAACTACGAGCAGTACTTC. It codes for CASSERTNYEQYF.